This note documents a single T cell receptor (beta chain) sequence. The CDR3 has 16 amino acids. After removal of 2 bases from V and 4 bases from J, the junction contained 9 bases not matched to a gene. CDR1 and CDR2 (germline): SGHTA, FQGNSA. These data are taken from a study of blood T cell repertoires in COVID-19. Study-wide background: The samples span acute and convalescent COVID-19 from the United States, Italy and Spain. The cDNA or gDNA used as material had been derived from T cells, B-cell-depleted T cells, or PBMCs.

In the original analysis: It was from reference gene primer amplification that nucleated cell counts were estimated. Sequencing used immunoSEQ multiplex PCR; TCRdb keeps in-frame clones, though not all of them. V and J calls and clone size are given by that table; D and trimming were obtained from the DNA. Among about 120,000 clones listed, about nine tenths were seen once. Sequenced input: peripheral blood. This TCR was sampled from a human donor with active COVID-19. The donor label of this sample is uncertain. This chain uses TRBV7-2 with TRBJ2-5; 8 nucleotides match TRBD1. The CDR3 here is CASSLQRAGGLETQYF. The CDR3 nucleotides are TGTGCCAGCAGCTTACAGAGGGCAGGGGGCTTAGAGACCCAGTACTTC.